A single sample gave rise to the 28 T cell receptor beta chains below, sequenced in a study of memory CD8 T cells in hepatitis C reinfection. Sequencing used immunoSEQ multiplex PCR; TCRdb keeps in-frame clones, though not all of them. Here the sample spans around 45,000 clones, roughly 88% being singletons. As to time point: peak reinfection, 3 to 8 weeks after reinfection detection. TCR sequencing was done directly ex vivo on sorted cells, without expansion in vitro. The sample consisted of naive CD8+ T cells sorted from blood. The receptors were gathered from a man aged 18 to 30 with hepatitis C virus infection.

This chain joins TRBV6-5 and TRBJ1-1; D call uncertain. CDR3 length: 13 amino acids. Germline V gene data show CDR1 as MNHEY and CDR2 as SVGAGI. The ends were cut back, 4 bases at V and 2 bases at J, with 8 bases in the middle. The DNA for the CDR3 is TGTGCCAGCAGTTTGGCAGTAAACACTGAAGCTTTCTTT. It is translated as CASSLAVNTEAFF.

The chain combines TRBV7-9 with TRBJ2-2; weak D call: TRBD1 (8 bases). Germline-derived CDR1 and CDR2 are SEHNR and FQNEAQ (reference sequence). CDR3 length: 18 residues. V was trimmed by 5 bases and J by 0 bases, leaving 19 bases between them. CDR3 nucleotide sequence: TGTGCCAGCAGCGGGGGGGCGTCAGGGGGCTCGAACACCGGGGAGCTGTTTTTT. It yields the protein CASSGGASGGSNTGELFF.

The chain joins TRBV7-9 to TRBJ1-4; D might be TRBD1 (6 bases). Germline loops: CDR1 SEHNR, CDR2 FQNEAQ (reference sequence). There are 15 residues in the CDR3. Trimming took 5 bases from V and 5 from J, leaving 15 bases between them. Here the CDR3 DNA reads TGTGCCAGCAGCCCTACCATCAGGGGAAATGAAAAACTGTTTTTT. As protein: CASSPTIRGNEKLFF.

The chain joins TRBV6-1 to TRBJ2-7; D perhaps matches TRBD1 (5 bases). Germline V gives CDR1 MNHNS, CDR2 SASEGT. The length of the CDR3 is 14 residues. Here the CDR3 DNA reads TGTGCCAGCAGTTTTGGGCAGGGTCCCTACGGGCAGTACGTC. As protein: CASSFGQGPYGQYV.

This clone was observed a handful of times. The V call is TRBV13, the J call TRBJ1-4; D gene uncertain. The CDR3 has 13 residues. Germline V gives CDR1 PRHDT, CDR2 FYEKMQ (reference sequence). The V end lost 6 bases, the J end lost 8 bases, and 13 bases lay between the germline ends. The CDR3 coding sequence is TGTGCCAGCAGTGAACACCCGGGGGAAAAACTGTTTTTT. It yields the protein CASSEHPGEKLFF. The entire variable domain, with the rest obtained from reference TRBV13 and TRBJ1-4, is as follows: AAGVIQSPRHLIKEKRETATLKCYPIPRHDTVYWYQQGPGQDPQFLISFYEKMQSDKGSIPDRFSAQQFSDYHSELNMSSLELGDSALYFCASSEHPGEKLFFGSGTQLSVL.

V gene TRBV15 combines with J gene TRBJ2-7; 7 bases line up with TRBD2. Germline CDR1 is LNHNV and CDR2 is YYDKDF (reference sequence). CDR3 length equals 15 residues. With V trimmed by 5 bases and J by 2 bases, 9 bases remained unmatched. CDR3 loop: CATSGGGGTAYEQYF. Here the CDR3 DNA reads TGTGCCACCAGCGGTGGGGGAGGGACCGCCTACGAGCAGTACTTC.

The sample holds a few counts of this clone. CDR3 in amino acids: CASNFGAGTAANTEAFF. CDR3 bases: TGTGCCAGCAATTTTGGTGCCGGAACGGCGGCAAACACTGAAGCTTTCTTT. The chain links TRBV7-9 to TRBJ1-1; D uncertain. CDR3 size: 17 residues. Germline loops: CDR1 SEHNR, CDR2 FQNEAQ (reference sequence). V lost 7 bases and J lost 2, with 23 bases in between.

This chain links TRBV11-2 with TRBJ2-1; 11 nucleotides agree with TRBD2. This CDR3 comprises 15 residues. V lost 3 bases to trimming and J lost 7 bases; unmatched junction nucleotides: 5. Germline CDR1 is SGHAT and CDR2 is FQNNGV. The CDR3 here is CASSFTSGSLNEQFF. The CDR3 coding sequence is TGTGCCAGCAGCTTTACTAGCGGGAGCTTGAATGAGCAGTTCTTC.

This sequence joins TRBV15 and TRBJ2-7; 7 bases align to TRBD2. CDR3 length equals 16 residues. In germline, CDR1 is LNHNV, CDR2 YYDKDF (reference sequence). The junction had 10 bases not matched to a gene; V was cut back by 3 bases and J by 2 bases. CDR3 bases: TGTGCCACCAGCAGTGAACTAGCGCAGACCCCCTACGAGCAGTACTTC. Translating it yields CATSSELAQTPYEQYF.

The rearrangement links TRBV29-1 to TRBJ2-1, with TRBD2 as a possible D gene (5 bases). Looked up from germline, CDR1 is SQVTM and CDR2 is ANQGSEA. Trimming pared 4 bases from V and 5 bases from J, leaving 12 bases between. The CDR3 is made up of 13 amino acids. CDR3 sequence reads: CSVVGGYNNEQFF. The CDR3 region has the DNA TGCAGCGTTGTCGGAGGATACAACAATGAGCAGTTCTTC.

This chain links TRBV29-1 with TRBJ2-1; D is uncertain. V was trimmed by 7 bases and J by 5 bases, leaving 15 bases between them. The CDR3 has 13 residues. Germline CDR1 and CDR2: SQVTM and ANQGSEA. CDR3 loop: CSAIAPTNNEQFF. The CDR3 DNA reads TGCAGCGCGATCGCCCCTACCAACAATGAGCAGTTCTTC.

The chain links TRBV28 to TRBJ2-5; D is unclear. Germline V CDR1 and CDR2: MDHEN, SYDVKM. CDR3 size: 13 residues. V was pared by 3 bases and J by 5 bases, with 10 bases between. CDR3 amino acids: CASSLSGMETQYF. DNA for the CDR3: TGTGCCAGCAGTTTGTCGGGTATGGAGACCCAGTACTTC. The full variable domain, completed using reference TRBV28 and TRBJ2-5, is DVKVTQSSRYLVKRTGEKVFLECVQDMDHENMFWYRQDPGLGLRLIYFSYDVKMKEKGDIPEGYSVSREKKERFSLILESASTNQTSMYLCASSLSGMETQYFGPGTRLLVL.

This chain connects TRBV11-2 to TRBJ1-1, with TRBD1 as a possible D gene (5 bases). The V gene lost 1 base and the J gene lost 5 bases, with 14 bases spanning the gap. Germline-derived CDR1 and CDR2 are SGHAT and FQNNGV. The CDR3 length is 15 residues. The CDR3, as DNA: TGTGCCAGCAGCTTAGTGGACAACCTGGGGACTGAAGCTTTCTTT. Translated, it gives CASSLVDNLGTEAFF.

The chain combines TRBV5-1 with TRBJ1-1; D is perhaps TRBD1 (5 bases). Looked up from germline, CDR1 is SGHRS and CDR2 is YFSETQ. V was clipped by 2 bases and J by 1 base, with 12 bases between them. CDR3 size: 15 residues. The CDR3, as DNA: TGCGCCAGCAGCTTCCACATCACAGGGAACACTGAAGCTTTCTTT. It translates to CASSFHITGNTEAFF.

CDR3 in amino acids: CASSSPPGKQFF. CDR3 coding DNA: TGTGCCAGCAGCTCCCCTCCGGGGAAGCAGTTCTTC. The chain is built from TRBV7-3 and TRBJ2-1; D may be TRBD2 (5 bases). V was trimmed by 4 bases and J by 11 bases, leaving 12 bases between them. The CDR3 extends over 12 amino acids. The germline CDR1 and CDR2 sequences are SGHTA and FQGTGA.

The rearrangement joins TRBV11-2 to TRBJ2-5; 8 nucleotides agree with TRBD2. The CDR3 loop spans 16 amino acids. V trimming: 1 base; J trimming: 5 bases; junction bases outside the gene matches: 9. CDR1 and CDR2 (germline): SGHAT, FQNNGV. The CDR3 sequence is CASSLAIGGGTETQYF. CDR3 DNA: TGTGCCAGCAGCTTAGCGATAGGCGGGGGGACGGAGACCCAGTACTTC.

The CDR3 DNA reads as TGTGCCAGTAGTATATTATTTCTGGACAGTTTAGCCAAAAACATTCAGTACTTC. Translated: CASSILFLDSLAKNIQYF. The chain has TRBV19 and TRBJ2-4; perhaps TRBD1 as D (6 bases). This CDR3 comprises 18 residues. Germline-derived CDR1 and CDR2 are LNHDA and SQIVND (reference sequence). The V end was cut by 2 bases, the J end by 0 bases, with 17 bases between.

This chain joins TRBV13 and TRBJ2-1; 10 bases line up with TRBD2. The CDR3 is made up of 16 amino acids. Unmatched junction bases numbered 2, after V lost 3 bases and J lost 0 bases. The germline gives CDR1 PRHDT, CDR2 FYEKMQ (reference sequence). CDR3 amino acids: CASSFPSGSSYNEQFF. The CDR3 DNA is TGTGCCAGCAGCTTCCCTAGCGGGAGCTCCTACAATGAGCAGTTCTTC.

The chain combines TRBV11-2 with TRBJ2-7, with D perhaps TRBD1 (5 bases). The CDR3 has 13 residues. Germline V gene sequence: CDR1 SGHAT, CDR2 FQNNGV. The V and J ends lost 5 bases and 3 bases respectively, with 11 bases between them. The CDR3, as DNA: TGTGCCAGCAGCACTCAGGACAACTACGAGCAGTACTTC. Translation: CASSTQDNYEQYF.

This clone was detected a few times. The chain uses TRBV7-9 and TRBJ1-1, with D possibly being TRBD1 (5 bases). Germline V gene lookup returns CDR1 SEHNR and CDR2 FQNEAQ (reference sequence). The CDR3 length is 13 residues. V was trimmed by 5 bases and J by 3 bases, leaving 10 bases between them. The CDR3 here is CASSQVGDTEAFF. CDR3 sequence (DNA): TGTGCCAGCAGCCAAGTAGGGGACACTGAAGCTTTCTTT.

This clone was counted once. The V and J genes are TRBV11-1 and TRBJ2-1; TRBD1 matches 7 bases. J was trimmed by 7 bases and V by 5 bases; bases with no gene match: 11. Germline V gene data show CDR1 as SGHAT and CDR2 as FQDESV (reference sequence). The CDR3 spans 15 residues. This CDR3 is CASSAEGAATNEQFF. Written as DNA, the CDR3 is TGTGCCAGCAGCGCCGAGGGGGCGGCGACAAATGAGCAGTTCTTC.

This clone was counted only a few times. The J gene is TRBJ1-1, the V gene TRBV4-1; tentative D call: TRBD1 (5 bases). The V end was cut by 1 base, the J end by 5 bases, with 14 bases between. The CDR3 spans 15 residues. Per germline, CDR1 MGHRA and CDR2 YSYEKL. The CDR3 sequence is CASSQATSQGTEAFF. CDR3 nucleotide sequence: TGCGCCAGCAGCCAAGCTACAAGTCAGGGAACTGAAGCTTTCTTT.

The gene calls are TRBV7-9 and TRBJ2-5; a weak D match, TRBD2 (5 bases). The length of the CDR3 is 13 residues. Looked up from germline, CDR1 is SEHNR and CDR2 is FQNEAQ (reference sequence). Trimming stripped 3 bases from V and 5 bases from J, with 10 bases between. CDR3: CASSFPGWETQYF. DNA for the CDR3: TGTGCCAGCAGCTTCCCGGGGTGGGAGACCCAGTACTTC.

The chain combines TRBV4-2 with TRBJ2-7, with TRBD2 matching 10 bases. The V and J ends lost 1 base and 4 bases, in that order; junction bases with no gene match: 13. Germline CDR1 and CDR2: LGHNA and YNFKEQ. This CDR3 region has 18 residues. As DNA, the CDR3 is TGTGCCAGCAGCCAAGGCCACGTTGGGCTAGCGGGAGAGTACGAGCAGTACTTC. Its translation: CASSQGHVGLAGEYEQYF.

The V and J genes are TRBV6-5 and TRBJ1-2, with 10 nucleotides matching TRBD1. After removal of 2 bases from V and 5 bases from J, the junction contained 8 bases not matched to a gene. CDR1 MNHEY and CDR2 SVGAGI come from the germline V gene. This CDR3 contains 16 residues. The CDR3 sequence: CASSYEWGQGFYGYTF. CDR3 nucleotides: TGTGCCAGCAGTTACGAGTGGGGACAGGGGTTTTATGGCTACACCTTC.

The chain has TRBV19 and TRBJ1-1; 8 bases map to TRBD1. The germline V gene has CDR1 LNHDA and CDR2 SQIVND (reference sequence). V gave up 6 bases and J gave up 8 bases; unmatched junction bases: 8. This CDR3 region has 13 residues. CDR3: CASRGRGQVEAFF. The CDR3 DNA is TGTGCCAGTAGGGGCAGGGGGCAAGTGGAAGCTTTCTTT.

This chain joins TRBV5-1 and TRBJ2-5; weak D call: TRBD2 (6 bases). Germline assignment: CDR1 SGHRS and CDR2 YFSETQ. Trimming left V 6 bases short and J 3 bases short, with 15 bases between. CDR3 size: 14 residues. As DNA, the CDR3 is TGCGCCAGCACCTGGAGGGGCAGGGAAGAGACCCAGTACTTC. Amino acids: CASTWRGREETQYF.

The chain uses TRBV5-6 and TRBJ1-1; D remains unclear. CDR3 length: 14 amino acids. Trimming took 6 bases from V and 6 from J, leaving 18 bases between them. Germline-derived CDR1 and CDR2 are SGHDT and YYEEEE. CDR3 coding DNA: TGTGCCAGCACCCCCGACGAGGGCCCGTCTGAAGCTTTCTTT. This sequence encodes CASTPDEGPSEAFF.